This passage covers 23 T cell receptor beta chains from one sample sequenced in a study of T cells in narcolepsy. Measured with immunoSEQ multiplex PCR; TCRdb has only the in-frame clones, and not every one. The sample carries roughly 23,000 clones, 70% to 90% recorded once. Sample: memory (CD45RA-) CD4+ T cells from blood. The receptors come from a human donor in good health.

The chain employs TRBV5-1 and TRBJ2-3; unclear D gene. The V gene lost 5 bases and the J gene lost 3 bases, with 25 bases spanning the gap. The CDR3 is made up of 18 amino acids. Germline lookup yields CDR1 SGHRS and CDR2 YFSETQ. The CDR3 coding sequence is TGCGCCAGCAGAAAGAACCCTCCGACCAGACGACTGACAGATACGCAGTATTTT. The encoded protein is CASRKNPPTRRLTDTQYF.

This sequence joins TRBV29-1 and TRBJ1-1, with a possible D match to TRBD1 (5 bases). V gave up 4 bases and J gave up 0 bases, with 9 bases separating them. Germline V lookup: CDR1 SQVTM, CDR2 ANQGSEA. CDR3 length: 13 amino acids. In nucleotides, the CDR3 is TGCAGCGTTGTGGAGGGGTTGAACACTGAAGCTTTCTTT. This codes for CSVVEGLNTEAFF.

The chain couples TRBV20-1 to TRBJ1-1; 7 bases map to TRBD1. Losses at the gene ends were 2 bases for V and 11 bases for J; bases not matched to a gene: 5. Germline V gives CDR1 DFQATT, CDR2 SNEGSKA (reference sequence). CDR3 length: 11 amino acids. The CDR3 DNA follows: TGCAGTGCTAGAAAGGGGGCATCGGCTTTCTTT. Translation: CSARKGASAFF.

V is TRBV4-1 and J is TRBJ2-5; D possibly corresponds to TRBD2 (5 bases). V lost 1 base and J 3 bases, leaving 9 bases between the germline ends. This CDR3 region has 14 residues. Germline assignment: CDR1 MGHRA and CDR2 YSYEKL. CDR3 nucleotide sequence: TGCGCCAGCAGCCAAGGCGGGCCCAAAGAGACCCAGTACTTC. This translates into CASSQGGPKETQYF.

This rearrangement joins TRBV9 to TRBJ2-3, with 13 bases aligning to TRBD2. Germline V CDR1 and CDR2: SGDLS, YYNGEE. V trimming: 3 bases; J trimming: 2 bases; junction bases outside the gene matches: 12. The length of the CDR3 is 19 residues. The CDR3 DNA follows: TGTGCCAGCAGCGCAAGACTAGCGGGGGGAGGCCCCCTCACAGATACGCAGTATTTT. Protein: CASSARLAGGGPLTDTQYF.

The rearrangement links TRBV23-1 to TRBJ2-7; D not certain. TRBV23-1 is designated an ORF whose function remains uncertain. Trimming cost V 4 bases and J 6 bases, with 4 bases left between them. The CDR3 extends over 10 amino acids. The CDR3: CASSPREQYF. For the CDR3, the DNA is TGCGCCAGCAGTCCTCGCGAGCAGTACTTC.

This chain's CDR3 is CASSLRRDEQFF. The CDR3 nucleotides are TGTGCCAGCAGTTTAAGGAGGGATGAGCAGTTCTTC. V usage is TRBV27 and J usage is TRBJ2-1; a possible D gene is TRBD2 (6 bases). Trimming left V 2 bases short and J 8 bases short, with 7 bases between. Germline V gene lookup returns CDR1 MNHEY and CDR2 SMNVEV (reference sequence). The CDR3 loop spans 12 amino acids.

The V and J genes are TRBV5-1 and TRBJ1-1, with D perhaps matching TRBD1 (5 bases). Trimming shortened V by 7 bases and J by 1 base, and 14 bases separated the two germline ends. The length of the CDR3 is 14 residues. Per germline, CDR1 SGHRS and CDR2 YFSETQ. The CDR3 coding sequence is TGCGCCAGCCGAGGACCGGGGGGGAACACTGAAGCTTTCTTT. Its protein product is CASRGPGGNTEAFF.

In DNA form, the CDR3 reads TGTGCCAGTAGGAGGGATCTTTCTTCCTACGAGCAGTACTTC. Its translation is CASRRDLSSYEQYF. The J gene is TRBJ2-5, the V gene TRBV19; a possible D gene is TRBD2 (5 bases). The J call could be wrong; TRBJ2-7 is a better fit for the DNA end. This CDR3 comprises 14 residues. Germline V lookup: CDR1 LNHDA, CDR2 SQIVND (reference sequence).

V is TRBV6-5 and J is TRBJ1-2; D is possibly TRBD1 (5 bases). Germline CDR1 reads MNHEY; CDR2 reads SVGAGI. V was trimmed by 5 bases and J by 2 bases, leaving 12 bases between them. The CDR3 loop spans 14 amino acids. The CDR3 reads CASSPHRDNYGYTF. Here the CDR3 DNA reads TGTGCCAGCAGTCCGCACCGGGACAACTATGGCTACACCTTC.

The V call is TRBV5-1, the J call TRBJ1-3; no reliable D call. V lost 0 bases and J lost 4, with 2 bases in between. Germline V lookup: CDR1 SGHRS, CDR2 YFSETQ. The CDR3 covers 12 residues. The CDR3 nucleotides are TGCGCCAGCAGCTTGGACGGAAACACCATATATTTT. It specifies CASSLDGNTIYF.

V and J are TRBV7-9 and TRBJ2-5; 9 bases map to TRBD1. CDR1 is SEHNR, CDR2 FQNEAQ, per germline (reference sequence). Unmatched junction bases numbered 11, after V lost 7 bases and J lost 2 bases. There are 16 residues in the CDR3. CDR3 residues: CASTDPGTGFQETQYF. The CDR3 DNA is TGTGCCAGCACCGATCCCGGGACAGGGTTTCAAGAGACCCAGTACTTC.

The rearrangement joins TRBV7-3 to TRBJ2-1; D remains ambiguous. The length of the CDR3 is 13 residues. Trimming stripped 3 bases from V and 3 bases from J, with 6 bases between. Germline CDR1 is SGHTA and CDR2 is FQGTGA. CDR3 nucleotides: TGTGCCAGCAGCTTCCAAGGCTACAATGAGCAGTTCTTC. This sequence encodes CASSFQGYNEQFF.

The V and J genes are TRBV10-3 and TRBJ2-5; 12 nucleotides align to TRBD2. CDR1 and CDR2 from the germline V gene are ENHRY and SYGVKD. J gave up 3 bases and V 11 bases, and 10 bases lay outside the gene matches. This CDR3 has 15 residues. CDR3 loop: CAASRTSGAKETQYF. The CDR3 DNA follows: TGTGCCGCCAGCAGGACTAGCGGGGCCAAAGAGACCCAGTACTTC.

This clone appeared a few times. CDR3 DNA sequence: TGTGCCAGCAACCGGGACAGGGTGACCTATAATTCACCCCTCCACTTT. This encodes CASNRDRVTYNSPLHF. The rearrangement uses TRBV7-9 and TRBJ1-6, with TRBD1 identical over 9 bases. The CDR3 covers 16 residues. CDR1 SEHNR and CDR2 FQNEAQ come from the germline V gene (reference sequence). V trimming: 7 bases; J trimming: 2 bases; junction bases outside the gene matches: 6.

V usage is TRBV12-5 and J usage is TRBJ1-5; D is possibly TRBD1 (5 bases). The CDR3 loop spans 15 amino acids. V lost 7 bases and J 6 bases, leaving 19 bases between the germline ends. The germline CDR1 and CDR2 sequences are LGHNT and FRNRAP. Written as DNA, the CDR3 is TGTGCTAGTGTTAACGGGGGAGGAGTTTCTCAGCCCCAGCATTTT. Amino acids: CASVNGGGVSQPQHF.

V usage is TRBV7-3 and J usage is TRBJ2-5; 14 bases agree with TRBD2. With 5 bases clipped from V and 5 bases from J, the junction kept 7 bases outside the gene matches. This CDR3 has 16 residues. Per germline, CDR1 SGHTA and CDR2 FQGTGA. Here the CDR3 reads CASSQGLAGGLETQYF. DNA of the CDR3: TGTGCCAGCAGCCAAGGACTAGCGGGGGGCCTGGAGACCCAGTACTTC.

The CDR3, as DNA: TGCAGTGCAAGGATGAACACTGAAGCTTTCTTT. Translated, it gives CSARMNTEAFF. The V gene is TRBV20-1, the J gene TRBJ1-1, with D unclear. V lost 6 bases, J lost 0 bases, and 5 bases lay in between. Germline lookup yields CDR1 DFQATT and CDR2 SNEGSKA (reference sequence). This CDR3 is built from 11 residues.

V usage is TRBV25-1 and J usage is TRBJ1-6, with TRBD1 matching 8 bases. Germline V gene data show CDR1 as MGHDK and CDR2 as SYGVNS. The CDR3 covers 16 residues. The V and J ends lost 3 bases and 8 bases, in that order; junction bases with no gene match: 9. The CDR3: CASSESQGARDSPLHF. The CDR3 region has the DNA TGTGCCAGCAGTGAGAGTCAGGGGGCTAGGGATTCACCCCTCCACTTT.

V is TRBV6-1 and J is TRBJ1-2; tentative D call: TRBD1 (6 bases). Germline loops: CDR1 MNHNS, CDR2 SASEGT. The CDR3 has 16 amino acids. V was shortened by 2 bases and J by 4 bases, with 17 bases between the two germline ends. This CDR3 is CASSESLETGAYGYTF. In DNA, the CDR3 is TGTGCCAGCAGTGAAAGTCTTGAGACAGGTGCCTATGGCTACACCTTC.

The chain joins TRBV7-6 to TRBJ1-6; D is undetermined. From germline, CDR1 is SGHVS and CDR2 FNYEAQ. Trimming left V 1 base short and J 9 bases short, with 10 bases between. This CDR3 region has 14 residues. The DNA for the CDR3 is TGTGCCAGCAGCTTAGAGGTTGCGGGTTCACCCCTCCACTTT. Translating gives CASSLEVAGSPLHF. Drawing the rest from reference TRBV7-6 and TRBJ1-6, the complete variable domain is GAGVSQSPRYKVTKRGQDVALRCDPISGHVSLYWYRQALGQGPEFLTYFNYEAQQDKSGLPNDRFSAERPEGSISTLTIQRTEQRDSAMYRCASSLEVAGSPLHFGNGTRLTVT.

The chain has TRBV7-9 and TRBJ1-1; TRBD1 matches at 7 bases. Germline V lookup: CDR1 SEHNR, CDR2 FQNEAQ (reference sequence). V shed 8 bases, J shed 1 base, and the junction held 1 base outside the gene matches. The CDR3 loop spans 12 amino acids. The chain's CDR3 is CASRTGNTEAFF. CDR3 nucleotide sequence: TGTGCCAGCCGGACAGGGAACACTGAAGCTTTCTTT.

The chain links TRBV7-9 to TRBJ1-2; no firm D call. Trimming cost V 6 bases and J 2 bases, with 16 bases left between them. The CDR3 covers 15 residues. Germline values: CDR1 SEHNR, CDR2 FQNEAQ (reference sequence). The CDR3 nucleotides are TGTGCCAGCAGTCCCCAAGGGCGCATCAACTATGGCTACACCTTC. Encoded protein: CASSPQGRINYGYTF. Using reference TRBV7-9 and TRBJ1-2 for the parts outside the CDR3, the full variable domain is DTGVSQNPRHKITKRGQNVTFRCDPISEHNRLYWYRQTLGQGPEFLTYFQNEAQLEKSRLLSDRFSAERPKGSFSTLEIQRTEQGDSAMYLCASSPQGRINYGYTFGSGTRLTVV.